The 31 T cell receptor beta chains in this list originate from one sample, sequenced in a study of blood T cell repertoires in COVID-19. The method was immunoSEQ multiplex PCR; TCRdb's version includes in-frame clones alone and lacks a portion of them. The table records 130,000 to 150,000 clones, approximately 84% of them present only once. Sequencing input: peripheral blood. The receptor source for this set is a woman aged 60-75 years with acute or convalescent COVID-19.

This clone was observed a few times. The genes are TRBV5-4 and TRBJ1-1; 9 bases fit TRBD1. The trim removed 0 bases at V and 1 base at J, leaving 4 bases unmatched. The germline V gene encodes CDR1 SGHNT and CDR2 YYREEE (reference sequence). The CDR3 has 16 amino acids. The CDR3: CASSLGGGQGNTEAFF. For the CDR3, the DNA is TGTGCCAGCAGCTTGGGCGGGGGACAGGGGAACACTGAAGCTTTCTTT.

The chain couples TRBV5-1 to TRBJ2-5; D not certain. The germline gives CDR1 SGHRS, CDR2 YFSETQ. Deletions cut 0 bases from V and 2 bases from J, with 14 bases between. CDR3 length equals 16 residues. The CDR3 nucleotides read TGCGCCAGCAGCTTGGCCAGTGCGGCATCTCAAGAGACCCAGTACTTC. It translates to CASSLASAASQETQYF.

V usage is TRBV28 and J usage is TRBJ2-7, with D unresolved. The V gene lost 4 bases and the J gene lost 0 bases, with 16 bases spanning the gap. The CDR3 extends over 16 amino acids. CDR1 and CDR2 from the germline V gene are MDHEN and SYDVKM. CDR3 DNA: TGTGCCAGCAGTTCTGGTACTGCCCCCTACTCCTACGAGCAGTACTTC. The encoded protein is CASSSGTAPYSYEQYF.

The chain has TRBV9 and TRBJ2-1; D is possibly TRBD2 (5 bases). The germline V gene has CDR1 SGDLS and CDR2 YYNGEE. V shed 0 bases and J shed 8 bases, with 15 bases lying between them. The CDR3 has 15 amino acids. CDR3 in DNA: TGTGCCAGCAGCGTAGGCGACTCGGGAAGGGATGAGCAGTTCTTC. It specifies CASSVGDSGRDEQFF.

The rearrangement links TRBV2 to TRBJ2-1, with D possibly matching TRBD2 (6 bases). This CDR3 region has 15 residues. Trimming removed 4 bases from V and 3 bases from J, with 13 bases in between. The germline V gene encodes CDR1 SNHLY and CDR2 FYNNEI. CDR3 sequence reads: CASSALTRFYNEQFF. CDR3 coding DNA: TGTGCCAGCAGTGCCTTGACTAGATTCTACAATGAGCAGTTCTTC. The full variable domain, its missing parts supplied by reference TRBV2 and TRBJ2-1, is EPEVTQTPSHQVTQMGQEVILRCVPISNHLYFYWYRQILGQKVEFLVSFYNNEISEKSEIFDDQFSVERPDGSNFTLKIRSTKLEDSAMYFCASSALTRFYNEQFFGPGTRLTVL.

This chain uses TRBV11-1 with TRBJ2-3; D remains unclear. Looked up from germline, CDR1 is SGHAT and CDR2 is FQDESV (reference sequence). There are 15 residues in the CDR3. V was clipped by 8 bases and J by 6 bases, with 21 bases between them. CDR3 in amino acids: CASAFGAGPTDTQYF. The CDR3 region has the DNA TGTGCCAGCGCTTTCGGTGCAGGCCCAACGGATACGCAGTATTTT.

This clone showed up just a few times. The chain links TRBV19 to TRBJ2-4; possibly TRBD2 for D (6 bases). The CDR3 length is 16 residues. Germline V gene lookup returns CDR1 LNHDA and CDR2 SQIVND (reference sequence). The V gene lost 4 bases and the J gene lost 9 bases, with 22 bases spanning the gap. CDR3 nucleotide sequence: TGTGCCAGTAGTAAAACCATGATCGGGAGTTCCGGCATTCAGTACTTC. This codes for CASSKTMIGSSGIQYF.

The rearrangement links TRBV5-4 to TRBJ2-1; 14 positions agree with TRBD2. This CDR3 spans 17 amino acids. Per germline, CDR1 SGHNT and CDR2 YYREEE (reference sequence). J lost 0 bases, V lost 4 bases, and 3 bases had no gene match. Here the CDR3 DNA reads TGTGCCAGCAGCCGCGGGACTAGCGGGAGCTCCTACAATGAGCAGTTCTTC. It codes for CASSRGTSGSSYNEQFF.

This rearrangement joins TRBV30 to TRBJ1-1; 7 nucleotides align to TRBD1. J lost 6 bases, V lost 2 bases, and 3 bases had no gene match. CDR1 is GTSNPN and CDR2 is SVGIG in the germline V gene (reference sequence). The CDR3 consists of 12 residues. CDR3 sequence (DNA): TGTGCCTGGAGTCCTACAGGGGCTGAAGCTTTCTTT. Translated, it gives CAWSPTGAEAFF.

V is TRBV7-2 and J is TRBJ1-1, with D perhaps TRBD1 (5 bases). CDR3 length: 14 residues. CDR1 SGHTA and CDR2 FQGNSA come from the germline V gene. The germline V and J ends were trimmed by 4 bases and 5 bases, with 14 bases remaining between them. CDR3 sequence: CASSSFAGGTEAFF. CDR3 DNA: TGTGCCAGCAGCTCGTTCGCGGGGGGAACTGAAGCTTTCTTT.

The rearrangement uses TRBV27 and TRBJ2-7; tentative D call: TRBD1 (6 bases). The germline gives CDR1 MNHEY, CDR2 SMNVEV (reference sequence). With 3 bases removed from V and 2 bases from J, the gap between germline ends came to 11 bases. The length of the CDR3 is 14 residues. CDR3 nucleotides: TGTGCCAGCAGTTTGACAGGTCTCGCCTACGAGCAGTACTTC. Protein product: CASSLTGLAYEQYF.

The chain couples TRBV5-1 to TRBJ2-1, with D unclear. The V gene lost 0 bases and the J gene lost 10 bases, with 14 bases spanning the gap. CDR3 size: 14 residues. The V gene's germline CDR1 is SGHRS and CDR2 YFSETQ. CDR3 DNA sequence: TGCGCCAGCAGCTTGGGTATTAGACTGCGGGAGCAGTTCTTC. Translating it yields CASSLGIRLREQFF.

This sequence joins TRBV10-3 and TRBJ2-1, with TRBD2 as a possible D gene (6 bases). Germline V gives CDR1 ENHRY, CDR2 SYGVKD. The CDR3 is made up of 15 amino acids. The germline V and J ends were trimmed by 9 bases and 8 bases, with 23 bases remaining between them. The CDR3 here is CAIQASGAGVDEQFF. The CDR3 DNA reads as TGTGCCATACAAGCGTCCGGAGCGGGCGTCGATGAGCAGTTCTTC.

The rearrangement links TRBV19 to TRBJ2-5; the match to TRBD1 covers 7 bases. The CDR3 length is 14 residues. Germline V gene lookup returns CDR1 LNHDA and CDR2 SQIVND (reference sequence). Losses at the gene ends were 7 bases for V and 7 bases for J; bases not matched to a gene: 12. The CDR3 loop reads CASTKDRWERTQYF. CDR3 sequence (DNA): TGTGCCAGTACAAAGGACAGGTGGGAAAGGACCCAGTACTTC.

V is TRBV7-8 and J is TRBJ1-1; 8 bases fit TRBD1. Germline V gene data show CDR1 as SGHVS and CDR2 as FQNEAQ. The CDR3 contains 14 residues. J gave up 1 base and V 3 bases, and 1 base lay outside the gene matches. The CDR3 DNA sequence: TGTGCCAGCAGCTTTGGACAGGGGAACACTGAAGCTTTCTTT. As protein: CASSFGQGNTEAFF.

The CDR3 here is CASSERGTGGGKLFF. The CDR3 nucleotides read TGTGCCAGCAGTGAGAGGGGGACAGGGGGAGGGAAACTGTTTTTT. This chain connects TRBV27 to TRBJ1-4; TRBD1 agrees at 11 bases. The CDR3 is 15 residues long. The germline V gene encodes CDR1 MNHEY and CDR2 SMNVEV (reference sequence). V lost 5 bases and J lost 11; bases outside the gene matches: 10.

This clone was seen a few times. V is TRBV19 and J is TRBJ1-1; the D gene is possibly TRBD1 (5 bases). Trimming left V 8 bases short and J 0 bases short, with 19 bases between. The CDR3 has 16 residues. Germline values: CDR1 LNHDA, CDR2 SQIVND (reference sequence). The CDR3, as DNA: TGTGCCAGTGGACAAAGGTCGGACGGAATGAACACTGAAGCTTTCTTT. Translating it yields CASGQRSDGMNTEAFF.

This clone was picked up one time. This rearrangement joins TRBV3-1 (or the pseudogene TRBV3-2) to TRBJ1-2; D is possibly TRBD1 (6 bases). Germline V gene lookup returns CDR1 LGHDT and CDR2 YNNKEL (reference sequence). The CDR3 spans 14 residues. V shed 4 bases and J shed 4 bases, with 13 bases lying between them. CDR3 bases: TGTGCCAGCAGCCCGAGGGGGATGAGCTATGGCTACACCTTC. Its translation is CASSPRGMSYGYTF.

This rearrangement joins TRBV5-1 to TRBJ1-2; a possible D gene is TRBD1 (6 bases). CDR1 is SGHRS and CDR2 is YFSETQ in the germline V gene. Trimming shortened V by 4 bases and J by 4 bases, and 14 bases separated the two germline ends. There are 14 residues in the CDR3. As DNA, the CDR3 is TGCGCCAGCAGCAGAAACAGGGAAGGCTATGGCTACACCTTC. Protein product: CASSRNREGYGYTF.

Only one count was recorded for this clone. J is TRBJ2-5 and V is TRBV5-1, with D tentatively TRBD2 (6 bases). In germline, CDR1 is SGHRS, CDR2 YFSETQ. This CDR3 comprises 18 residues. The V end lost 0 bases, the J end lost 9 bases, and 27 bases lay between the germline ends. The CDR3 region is CASSLDGAVEGRGRAQYF. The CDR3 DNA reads TGCGCCAGCAGCTTGGATGGGGCCGTGGAGGGGAGAGGTCGGGCCCAGTACTTC.

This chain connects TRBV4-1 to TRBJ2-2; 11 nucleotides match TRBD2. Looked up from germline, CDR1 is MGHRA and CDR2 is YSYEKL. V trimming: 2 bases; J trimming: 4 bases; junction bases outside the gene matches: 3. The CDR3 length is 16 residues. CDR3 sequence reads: CASSQQLAGATGELFF. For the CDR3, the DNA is TGCGCCAGCAGCCAACAACTAGCGGGAGCCACCGGGGAGCTGTTTTTT.

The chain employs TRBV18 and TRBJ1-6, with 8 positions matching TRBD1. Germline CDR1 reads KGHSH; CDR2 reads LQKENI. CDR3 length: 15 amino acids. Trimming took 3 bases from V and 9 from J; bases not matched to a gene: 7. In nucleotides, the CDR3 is TGTGCCAGCTCACCTGAGGGGACAGGAGGTTCACCCCTCCACTTT. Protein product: CASSPEGTGGSPLHF. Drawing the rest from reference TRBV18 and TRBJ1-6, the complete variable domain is NAGVMQNPRHLVRRRGQEARLRCSPMKGHSHVYWYRQLPEEGLKFMVYLQKENIIDESGMPKERFSAEFPKEGPSILRIQQVVRGDSAAYFCASSPEGTGGSPLHFGNGTRLTVT.

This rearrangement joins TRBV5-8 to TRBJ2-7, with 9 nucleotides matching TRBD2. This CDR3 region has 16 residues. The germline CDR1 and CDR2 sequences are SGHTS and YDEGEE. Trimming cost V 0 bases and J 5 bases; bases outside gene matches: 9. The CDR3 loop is CASSLGQLSGRNEQYF. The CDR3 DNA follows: TGTGCCAGCAGCTTGGGCCAGCTAAGCGGGAGGAACGAGCAGTACTTC.

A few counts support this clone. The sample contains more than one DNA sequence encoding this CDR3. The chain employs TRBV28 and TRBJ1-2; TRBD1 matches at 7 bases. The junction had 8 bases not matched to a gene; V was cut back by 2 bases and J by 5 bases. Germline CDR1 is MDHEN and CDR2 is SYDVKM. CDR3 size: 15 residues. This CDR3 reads CASSLVTGWAYGYTF. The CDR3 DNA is TGTGCCAGCAGTTTAGTGACAGGGTGGGCTTATGGCTACACCTTC.

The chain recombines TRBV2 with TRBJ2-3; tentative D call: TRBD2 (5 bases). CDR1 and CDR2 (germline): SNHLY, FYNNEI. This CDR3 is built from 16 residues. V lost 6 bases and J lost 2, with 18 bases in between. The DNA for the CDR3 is TGTGCCAGCAGCGGGGATATGCGCTACATCACAGATACGCAGTATTTT. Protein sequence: CASSGDMRYITDTQYF.

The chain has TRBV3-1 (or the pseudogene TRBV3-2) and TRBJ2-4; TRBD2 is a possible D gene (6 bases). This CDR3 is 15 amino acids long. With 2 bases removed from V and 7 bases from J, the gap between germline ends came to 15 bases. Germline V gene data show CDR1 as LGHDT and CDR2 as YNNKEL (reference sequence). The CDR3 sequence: CASSQRGGEANIQYF. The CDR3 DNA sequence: TGTGCCAGCAGCCAACGAGGTGGGGAGGCGAACATTCAGTACTTC.

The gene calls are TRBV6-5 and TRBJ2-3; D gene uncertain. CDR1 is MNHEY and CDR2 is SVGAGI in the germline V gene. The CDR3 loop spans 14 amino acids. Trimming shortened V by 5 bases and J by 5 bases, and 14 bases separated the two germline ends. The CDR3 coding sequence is TGTGCCAGCAGTAAGGTTCGAGCAGGAGATACGCAGTATTTT. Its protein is CASSKVRAGDTQYF.

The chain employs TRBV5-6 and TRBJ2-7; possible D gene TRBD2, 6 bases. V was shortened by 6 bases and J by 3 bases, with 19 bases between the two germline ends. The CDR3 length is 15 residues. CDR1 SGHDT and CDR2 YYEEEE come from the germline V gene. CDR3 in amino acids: CASTRRDRGNYEQYF. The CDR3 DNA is TGTGCCAGCACCCGAAGGGACCGCGGGAACTACGAGCAGTACTTC.

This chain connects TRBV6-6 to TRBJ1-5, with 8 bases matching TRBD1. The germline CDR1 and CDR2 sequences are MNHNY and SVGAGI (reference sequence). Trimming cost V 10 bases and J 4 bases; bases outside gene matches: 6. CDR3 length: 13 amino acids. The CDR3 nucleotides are TGTGCCACCGAGGACAGGGTTAATCAGCCCCAGCATTTT. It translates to CATEDRVNQPQHF.

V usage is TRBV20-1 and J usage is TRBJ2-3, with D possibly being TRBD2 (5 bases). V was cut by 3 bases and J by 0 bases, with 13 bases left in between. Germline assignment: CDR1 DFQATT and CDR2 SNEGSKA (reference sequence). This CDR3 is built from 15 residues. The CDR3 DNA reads TGCAGTGCTAGTCGGATCCTAGCTAGCACAGATACGCAGTATTTT. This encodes CSASRILASTDTQYF.

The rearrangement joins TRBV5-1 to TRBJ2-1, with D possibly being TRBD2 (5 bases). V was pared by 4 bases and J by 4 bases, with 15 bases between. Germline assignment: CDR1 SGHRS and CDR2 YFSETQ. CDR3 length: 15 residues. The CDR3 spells CASSLTDWQYNEQFF. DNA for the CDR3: TGCGCCAGCAGCCTAACGGACTGGCAGTACAATGAGCAGTTCTTC.